The clone carrying this TCR beta chain was observed once. The sample belongs to a study of blood T cells in healthy people across ages. Through a sample-barcoded 5' primer and a J-beta primer mix, a second PCR was run for about 6 to 11 cycles. In TCRdb, the 5' RACE reads were re-called with MiXCR into one record per CDR3 protein. The repertoire includes over 1,500,000 distinct CDR3 sequences, around half of them detected once, and around 2.1% sits in the top ten. The sample taken for sequencing was blood. The clonotype comes from a woman aged 40 to 50 in good health.

The CDR3 nucleotides read TGTGCCAGCAGCTTAGAAACCTCGGGACAGGGGTTTGGGGAGACCCAGTACTTC. Protein sequence: CASSLETSGQGFGETQYF. The chain employs TRBV7-6 and TRBJ2-5, with TRBD1 matching over 10 bases. V shed 1 base and J 5 bases; nucleotides not matched to a gene: 13. The germline V gene has CDR1 SGHVS and CDR2 FNYEAQ. This CDR3 comprises 18 residues.